The TCR beta chain described here comes from a study of T cell repertoires in cytomegalovirus infection. TCRdb re-analysed the reads in MiXCR, keeping a single row per CDR3 protein. Found here are nearly 550,000 distinct CDR3 sequences, 15% to 20% of them singletons; the top ten hold roughly a quarter. The table lists this clonotype with many counts. The V and J ends lost 5 bases and 4 bases, in that order; junction bases with no gene match: 10. The CDR3 has 16 amino acids. CDR1 SEHNR and CDR2 FQNEAQ come from the germline V gene (reference sequence). This chain links TRBV7-9 with TRBJ1-4; 7 bases map to TRBD1. Sequencing was carried out using CD8+ T cells from PBMCs. This receptor was obtained from a human donor in good health (CMV status not recorded). Some clones in this sample may be carry-over from other donors' samples. As DNA, the CDR3 is TGTGCCAGCAGCGCGAATACGGGACAGCATAATGAAAAACTGTTTTTT. Encoded protein: CASSANTGQHNEKLFF.